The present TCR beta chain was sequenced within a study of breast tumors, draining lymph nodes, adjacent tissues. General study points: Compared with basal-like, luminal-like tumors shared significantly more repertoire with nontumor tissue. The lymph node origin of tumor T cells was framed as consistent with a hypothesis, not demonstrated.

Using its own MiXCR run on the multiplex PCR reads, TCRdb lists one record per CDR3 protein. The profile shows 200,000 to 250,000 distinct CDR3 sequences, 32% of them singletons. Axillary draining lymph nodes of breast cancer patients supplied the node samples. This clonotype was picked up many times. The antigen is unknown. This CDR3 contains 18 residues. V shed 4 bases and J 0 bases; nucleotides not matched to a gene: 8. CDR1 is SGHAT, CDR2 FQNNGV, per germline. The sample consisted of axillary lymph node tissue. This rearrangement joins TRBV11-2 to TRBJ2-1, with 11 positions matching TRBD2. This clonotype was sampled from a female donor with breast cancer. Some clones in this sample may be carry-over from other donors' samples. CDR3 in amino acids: CASSSQRLAGPSYNEQFF. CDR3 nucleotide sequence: TGTGCCAGCAGCTCGCAAAGACTAGCGGGACCCTCCTACAATGAGCAGTTCTTC.